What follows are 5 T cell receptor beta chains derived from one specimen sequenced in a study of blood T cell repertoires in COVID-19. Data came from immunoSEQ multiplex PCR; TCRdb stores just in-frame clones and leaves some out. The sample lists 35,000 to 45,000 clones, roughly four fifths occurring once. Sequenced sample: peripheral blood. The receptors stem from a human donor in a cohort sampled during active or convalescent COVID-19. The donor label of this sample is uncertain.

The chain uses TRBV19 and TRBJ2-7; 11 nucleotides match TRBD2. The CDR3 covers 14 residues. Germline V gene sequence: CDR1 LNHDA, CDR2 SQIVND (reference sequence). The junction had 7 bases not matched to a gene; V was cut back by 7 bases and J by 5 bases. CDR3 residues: CASKGTSGFNEQYF. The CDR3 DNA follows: TGTGCCAGTAAGGGGACTAGCGGATTCAACGAGCAGTACTTC.

CDR3 nucleotide sequence: TGTGCCAGCATTCTAGATTTTTCTCAAGAGACCCAGTACTTC. It encodes CASILDFSQETQYF. The V call is TRBV6-5, the J call TRBJ2-5; D remains unclear. V lost 7 bases and J 2 bases, leaving 14 bases between the germline ends. This CDR3 is built from 14 residues. Germline assignment: CDR1 MNHEY and CDR2 SVGAGI.

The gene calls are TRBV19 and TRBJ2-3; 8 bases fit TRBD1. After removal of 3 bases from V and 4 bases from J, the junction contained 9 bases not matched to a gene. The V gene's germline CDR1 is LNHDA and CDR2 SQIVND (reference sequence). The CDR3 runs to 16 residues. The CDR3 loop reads CASSISGQGWSDTQYF. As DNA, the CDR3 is TGTGCCAGTAGTATCTCAGGACAGGGATGGTCAGATACGCAGTATTTT. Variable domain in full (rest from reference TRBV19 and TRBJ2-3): DGGITQSPKYLFRKEGQNVTLSCEQNLNHDAMYWYRQDPGQGLRLIYYSQIVNDFQKGDIAEGYSVSREKKESFPLTVTSAQKNPTAFYLCASSISGQGWSDTQYFGPGTRLTVL.

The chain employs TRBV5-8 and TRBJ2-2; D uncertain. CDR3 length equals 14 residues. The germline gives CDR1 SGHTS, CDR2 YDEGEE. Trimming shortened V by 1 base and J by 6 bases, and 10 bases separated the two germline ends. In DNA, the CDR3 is TGTGCCAGCAGCTTGAATCCCGCGGCCGGGGAGCTGTTTTTT. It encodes CASSLNPAAGELFF.

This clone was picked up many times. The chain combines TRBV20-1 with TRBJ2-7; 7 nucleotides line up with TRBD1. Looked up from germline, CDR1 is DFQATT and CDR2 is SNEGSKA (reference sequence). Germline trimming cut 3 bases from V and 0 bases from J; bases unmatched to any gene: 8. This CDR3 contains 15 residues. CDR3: CSASFGQASSYEQYF. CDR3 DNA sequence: TGCAGTGCTAGTTTCGGACAGGCGAGCTCCTACGAGCAGTACTTC.